The present T cell receptor beta chain was sequenced within a study of cytomegalovirus exposure and HLA in healthy donors. The donors were part of the validation cohort, which consisted of under 150 subjects and was separate from the first cohort of 666 subjects. Of note for this clone: What it binds is unknown.

Study-level findings and limits: The listing of roughly 160 TCR beta chains classed them as cytomegalovirus-associated.

The assay was immunoSEQ multiplex PCR, and TCRdb's table has in-frame clones only and misses some. The sample records about 260,000 clones, about 90% being singletons. The sample consisted of PBMCs. This sequence originates from a woman aged 25 to 39 in good health and CMV-seronegative.

CDR3 in DNA: TGCGCCAGCAGCTTAGGTTGGGGGGACCAGCCCCAGCATTTT. Its protein is CASSLGWGDQPQHF. This rearrangement joins TRBV5-1 to TRBJ1-5; perhaps TRBD1 as D (5 bases). V gave up 2 bases and J gave up 7 bases, with 13 bases separating them. Germline values: CDR1 SGHRS, CDR2 YFSETQ. This CDR3 spans 14 amino acids.